A selection of T cell receptor beta chains follows, all from one sample in a study of blood T cell repertoires in COVID-19. Repertoires were generated with immunoSEQ multiplex PCR, while TCRdb's copy carries only in-frame clones and drops some. This sample has a few hundred thousand clones, with around nine tenths found just once. The sample was PBMCs or T cells enriched from blood (not recorded which). The receptors derive from a young woman who had been exposed to COVID-19. The CDR3 runs from the conserved cysteine through the conserved F or W. A D gene is named only where the DNA matches it firmly. Not all rows give a size; the values are once, few, many and, for expanded clones, a class.

d_gene,abundance,j_gene,v_gene,len,CDR3aa,CDR3nt
.,.,TRBJ2-2,TRBV6-2/TRBV6-3,14,CASTPLTSSGELFF,TGTGCCAGCACCCCTTTGACTAGTTCGGGGGAGCTGTTTTTT
.,.,TRBJ1-5,TRBV19,16,CASTLGDRYSNQPQHF,TGTGCCAGTACTCTGGGAGACAGGTATAGCAATCAGCCCCAGCATTTT
.,.,TRBJ2-3,TRBV7-9,14,CASSFRGRADTQYF,TGTGCCAGCAGCTTTAGGGGGAGGGCAGATACGCAGTATTTT
.,.,TRBJ1-2,TRBV6-5,13,CASSLNRADGYTF,TGTGCCAGCAGCCTAAACAGGGCGGATGGCTACACCTTC
.,.,TRBJ1-1,TRBV5-1,15,CASTVAPGQNTEAFF,TGCGCCAGCACCGTCGCCCCAGGCCAGAACACTGAAGCTTTCTTT
.,few,TRBJ1-2,TRBV7-2,15,CASSLLYLANYGYTF,TGTGCCAGCAGCTTACTCTATTTGGCTAACTATGGCTACACCTTC
.,.,TRBJ2-3,TRBV5-1,13,CASSVGESGTQYF,TGCGCCAGCAGCGTCGGGGAGTCGGGTACGCAGTATTTT
.,.,TRBJ1-2,TRBV2,14,CASSADRTDYGYTF,TGTGCCAGCAGTGCCGACAGGACTGACTATGGCTACACCTTC
.,.,TRBJ1-1,TRBV5-4,16,CASSLTGLGGNTEAFF,TGTGCCAGCAGCTTGACAGGGCTAGGGGGGAACACTGAAGCTTTCTTT
.,.,TRBJ1-1,TRBV4-2,13,CASSQVRNTEAFF,TGTGCCAGCAGCCAAGTTAGGAACACTGAAGCTTTCTTT
TRBD2,.,TRBJ2-7,TRBV7-9,15,CASSLESGGSYEQYF,TGTGCCAGCAGCTTAGAGTCGGGGGGGTCCTACGAGCAGTACTTC
TRBD2,once,TRBJ2-5,TRBV5-1,14,CASSPTSAGETQYF,TGCGCCAGCAGCCCTACTAGCGCCGGGGAGACCCAGTACTTC
.,.,TRBJ2-2,TRBV30,14,CACPGFLNTGELFF,TGTGCCTGCCCCGGGTTTCTGAACACCGGGGAGCTGTTTTTT
TRBD1,.,TRBJ1-2,TRBV6-5,13,CASRRGQVGLATF,TGTGCCAGCAGGCGCGGACAGGTGGGACTGGCCACCTTC
TRBD1,few,TRBJ2-7,TRBV6-5,15,CASNRDRGTTYEQYF,TGTGCCAGCAACCGAGACAGGGGAACGACCTACGAGCAGTACTTC
TRBD1,.,TRBJ2-7,TRBV5-1,14,CASSLSQGANEQYF,TGCGCCAGCAGCTTATCACAGGGGGCCAACGAGCAGTACTTC
TRBD1,.,TRBJ2-3,TRBV5-5,16,CASSPTLDRVTDTQYF,TGTGCCAGCAGCCCCACCCTCGACAGGGTCACAGATACGCAGTATTTT
TRBD1,.,TRBJ2-2,TRBV29-1,14,CSVLDRENTGELFF,TGCAGCGTTCTGGACAGGGAGAACACCGGGGAGCTGTTTTTT
.,.,TRBJ2-1,TRBV2,12,CASSDEYNEQFF,TGTGCCAGCAGTGACGAGTACAATGAGCAGTTCTTC
.,.,TRBJ1-3,TRBV5-1,14,CASSLSSAGNTIYF,TGCGCCAGCAGCTTGAGCTCGGCTGGAAACACCATATATTTT
.,.,TRBJ2-7,TRBV2,14,CASRTGVGLYEQYF,TGTGCCAGCAGGACGGGGGTCGGCCTCTACGAGCAGTACTTC
.,.,TRBJ2-7,TRBV11-2,12,CASSPQGSGQYF,TGTGCCAGCAGCCCTCAGGGGTCTGGGCAGTACTTC
.,.,TRBJ1-5,TRBV19,15,CASSIQLNSNQPQHF,TGTGCCAGTAGTATCCAGTTGAATAGCAATCAGCCCCAGCATTTT
.,.,TRBJ2-1,TRBV10-2,16,CASSEPRRSRSYEQFF,TGCGCCAGCAGTGAGCCTAGGCGGTCGCGGTCGTATGAGCAGTTCTTC
.,.,TRBJ1-5,TRBV7-9,19,CASSSGPPRGLVRNQPQHF,TGTGCCAGCAGCTCAGGACCTCCGAGGGGGTTGGTAAGAAATCAGCCCCAGCATTTT
TRBD1,.,TRBJ1-5,TRBV5-1,14,CASSSGQGNQPQHF,TGCGCCAGCAGCTCCGGACAGGGCAATCAGCCCCAGCATTTT
TRBD1,.,TRBJ2-7,TRBV11-2,17,CASSLEEPGTGLYEQYF,TGTGCCAGCAGCTTAGAAGAGCCCGGGACAGGATTATACGAGCAGTACTTC
TRBD1,.,TRBJ1-2,TRBV2,13,CASTTGQGSGYTF,TGTGCCAGCACCACAGGACAGGGGAGTGGCTACACCTTC
.,.,TRBJ2-2,TRBV19,17,CASSIGVGLANTGELFF,TGTGCCAGTAGTATAGGAGTCGGACTCGCGAACACCGGGGAGCTGTTTTTT
.,.,TRBJ1-4,TRBV6-5,16,CASSYSRGWANEKLFF,TGTGCCAGCAGTTACTCCAGGGGCTGGGCTAATGAAAAACTGTTTTTT
.,.,TRBJ1-2,TRBV21-1,17,CASSERSGGLYDYGYTF,TGTGCCAGCAGCGAAAGGTCAGGGGGCCTTTACGACTATGGCTACACCTTC
TRBD1,.,TRBJ1-4,TRBV7-8,18,CASSLAGQGLMANEKLFF,TGTGCCAGCAGCTTAGCGGGACAGGGATTAATGGCTAATGAAAAACTGTTTTTT
TRBD1,few,TRBJ1-1,TRBV19,15,CASGPGDRLNTEAFF,TGTGCCAGTGGACCCGGGGACAGATTGAACACTGAAGCTTTCTTT
.,.,TRBJ2-5,TRBV6-1,16,CASSEWVTHYQETQYF,TGTGCCAGCAGTGAATGGGTGACTCACTACCAAGAGACCCAGTACTTC
.,.,TRBJ1-4,TRBV5-1,14,CASSGGSLAEKLFF,TGCGCCAGCAGCGGAGGGTCACTGGCAGAAAAACTGTTTTTT
TRBD2,.,TRBJ2-7,TRBV10-3,12,CAIAGGGYEQYF,TGTGCCATCGCTGGCGGGGGTTACGAGCAGTACTTC
TRBD1,.,TRBJ1-2,TRBV7-9,17,CASSLEGQGNMRGGYTF,TGTGCCAGCAGCTTAGAGGGACAGGGTAATATGAGAGGAGGCTACACCTTC
TRBD2,many,TRBJ2-7,TRBV30,13,CAWSVGEGYEQYF,TGTGCCTGGAGTGTAGGGGAGGGGTACGAGCAGTACTTC
.,.,TRBJ2-7,TRBV25-1,14,CASSEYQGRYEQYF,TGTGCCAGCAGTGAATATCAGGGGAGATACGAGCAGTACTTC
TRBD1,.,TRBJ2-7,TRBV11-2,15,CASSLGTGRGDEQYF,TGTGCCAGCAGCTTAGGGACAGGACGAGGGGACGAGCAGTACTTC
TRBD2,once,TRBJ2-3,TRBV5-4,19,CASSSRVYLAGGATDTQYF,TGTGCCAGCAGCTCACGCGTCTATCTAGCGGGGGGAGCCACAGATACGCAGTATTTT
.,.,TRBJ2-1,TRBV25-1,15,CASRGVGALKNEQFF,TGTGCCAGCAGGGGGGTGGGGGCACTGAAGAATGAGCAGTTCTTC